The T cell receptor (beta chain) under discussion was sequenced for a study of response to subunit inactivated influenza vaccine. Trimming removed 0 bases from V and 7 bases from J, with 8 bases in between. Germline V gene lookup returns CDR1 SGDLS and CDR2 YYNGEE. There are 14 residues in the CDR3. General study findings and limits: Authors suggested few new T cells are recruited by each seasonal influenza vaccination.

TCRdb re-called the RT-PCR reads through MiXCR, storing one row per CDR3 protein. Of 450,000 to 550,000 distinct CDR3 sequences in the sample, about 25% were seen once. This clonotype came up a few times. Its cognate antigen is unknown. The chain is built from TRBV9 and TRBJ1-6; D gene uncertain. The starting material was CD4+ T cells sorted from PBMCs, obtained 5 days after vaccination. The TCR originated in a man aged 45-65 years who received an inactivated influenza vaccine. CDR3 bases: TGTGCCAGCAGCGTAGGCAGGAGGAATTCACCCCTCCACTTT. This gives the protein CASSVGRRNSPLHF.